A single count supports the clone carrying this TCR beta chain. Antigen unknown. This record comes from a study of T cell responses to AZD1222 COVID-19 vaccine. Second-dose groups at about 4 or about 12 weeks were pooled. The method was immunoSEQ multiplex PCR; TCRdb's version includes in-frame clones alone and lacks a portion of them. This table has approximately 90,000 clones, around 89% appearing once. Germline V gene data show CDR1 as LNHDA and CDR2 as SQIVND (reference sequence). The CDR3 is made up of 13 amino acids. V dropped 5 bases and J dropped 0 bases, with 6 bases sitting between them. General study points: CD4 TCRs covered the whole spike, strongest at regions 160-218 and 743-854.

The input for sequencing was peripheral blood, taken 28 days after the second AZD1222 dose. The source of this sequence is an adult who received the AZD1222 COVID-19 vaccine. The chain combines TRBV19 with TRBJ2-3; no clear D. For the CDR3, the DNA is TGTGCCAGTAGTCGGGTTAGCACAGATACGCAGTATTTT. Protein product: CASSRVSTDTQYF.